The sample holds a few counts of the clone carrying this T cell receptor beta chain. TCRdb called the RT-PCR reads again in MiXCR, with one record for every CDR3 protein. Of about 680,000 distinct CDR3 sequences listed, approximately 15% are singletons. Sample: memory CD4+ T cells from blood. This TCR derives from a female donor in good health, serving as a healthy control.

CDR3 in amino acids: CASSPGTSAFLSYNEQFF. As DNA, the CDR3 is TGTGCCAGCAGTCCCGGGACTAGCGCCTTTCTCTCCTACAATGAGCAGTTCTTC. The chain recombines TRBV6-2 or TRBV6-3 with TRBJ2-1, with TRBD2 identical over 10 bases. Germline V lookup: CDR1 MNHEY, CDR2 SVGEGT. The V gene end was trimmed by 5 bases and the J gene end by 0 bases; junction bases not matched to a gene: 10. The CDR3 has 18 amino acids.